This record covers a single TCR beta chain. CDR1 is SGHRS, CDR2 YFSETQ, per germline. The trim removed 3 bases at V and 2 bases at J, leaving 6 bases unmatched. The CDR3 consists of 16 residues. The data stem from a study of T cell changes during pregnancy in multiple sclerosis. Sequenced by immunoSEQ multiplex PCR; TCRdb stores in-frame clones only, minus some. This table has around 31,000 clones, 88% appearing once. Sequenced material: CD4+ T cells from peripheral blood mononuclear cells, taken in the first trimester of pregnancy. This TCR came from a female donor in good health, enrolled as a control in a pregnancy study. The chain is built from TRBV5-1 and TRBJ2-5, with 11 positions matching TRBD2. The CDR3 nucleotides are TGCGCCAGCAGCTATCCGGGACTAGCGGAACAAGAGACCCAGTACTTC. This translates into CASSYPGLAEQETQYF.